The 30 T cell receptor beta chains reported below all come from one sample, sequenced in a study of metastatic and nonmetastatic thyroid tumors. Every patient was untreated before thyroid surgery. TCRdb re-called the PCR reads with MiXCR. Here the sample spans some 12,000 clones, 35% to 45% being singletons. Sequencing was done on a sample of tumor tissue. Receptors originate from a female donor with papillary thyroid cancer or a benign thyroid nodule (not recorded which). Some clones in this sample may be carry-over from other donors' samples.

There are a few counts of this clone. The CDR3 sequence: CASSWDSSYNEQFF. For the CDR3, the DNA is TGTGCCAGCAGTTGGGACAGCTCCTACAATGAGCAGTTCTTC. The J gene is TRBJ2-1, the V gene TRBV6-2 or TRBV6-3; TRBD1 aligns across 7 bases. CDR1 is MNHEY, CDR2 SVGEGT, per germline. After removal of 4 bases from V and 0 bases from J, the junction contained 0 bases not matched to a gene. This CDR3 comprises 14 residues.

In this sample, this clone turned up a few times. V usage is TRBV6-2 or TRBV6-3 and J usage is TRBJ2-1, with 10 bases identical to TRBD2. The V gene end was trimmed by 5 bases and the J gene end by 6 bases; junction bases not matched to a gene: 4. Germline CDR1 MNHEY, CDR2 SVGEGT. This CDR3 is 14 amino acids long. Written as DNA, the CDR3 is TGTGCCAGCAGTAACTTAGCGGGGGGCAATGAGCAGTTCTTC. Residues: CASSNLAGGNEQFF.

The V and J genes are TRBV5-1 and TRBJ1-6, with a tentative D call TRBD1 (5 bases). Trimming stripped 4 bases from V and 10 bases from J, with 18 bases between. Germline CDR1 reads SGHRS; CDR2 reads YFSETQ. This CDR3 has 15 residues. Here the CDR3 reads CASSLQGEWDSPLHF. The CDR3 nucleotides are TGCGCCAGCAGCCTCCAGGGAGAATGGGACTCACCCCTCCACTTT.

The V gene is TRBV20-1, the J gene TRBJ2-1; 7 bases match TRBD2. CDR1 is DFQATT and CDR2 is SNEGSKA in the germline V gene (reference sequence). The V and J ends lost 5 bases and 7 bases, in that order; junction bases with no gene match: 11. The CDR3 spans 14 residues. CDR3 amino acids: CSASRTRHQNEQFF. The CDR3, as DNA: TGCAGTGCTTCACGGACTAGGCACCAAAATGAGCAGTTCTTC.

There are a few counts of this clone. V and J are TRBV19 and TRBJ2-7; 7 bases align to TRBD1. The germline V gene encodes CDR1 LNHDA and CDR2 SQIVND (reference sequence). V lost 6 bases to trimming and J lost 0 bases; unmatched junction nucleotides: 8. The CDR3 sequence is 15 residues long. Here the CDR3 DNA reads TGTGCCAGTAGCGTCCGGACAGGAACCTCCTACGAGCAGTACTTC. This codes for CASSVRTGTSYEQYF.

V is TRBV12-3 or TRBV12-4 and J is TRBJ1-2; TRBD1 aligns across 7 bases. The junction had 7 bases not matched to a gene; V was cut back by 6 bases and J by 6 bases. The CDR3 contains 13 residues. CDR3 coding DNA: TGTGCCAGCAGCTTAACCGGGACAGATGGCTACACCTTC. Protein product: CASSLTGTDGYTF.

As regards this clone: A clone one base away is much larger, so this may be a read error. This sample includes further DNA sequences coding for the same CDR3. This chain connects TRBV28 to TRBJ2-7, with 10 nucleotides matching TRBD2. V lost 3 bases to trimming and J lost 8 bases; unmatched junction nucleotides: 10. This CDR3 has 15 residues. Germline-derived CDR1 and CDR2 are MDHEN and SYDVKM. CDR3 loop: CASSFRTSGSKKQYF. CDR3 sequence (DNA): TGTGCCAGCAGTTTCCGGACTAGCGGTAGCAAAAAGCAGTACTTC.

In this sample, this clone turned up a few times. The chain carries TRBV7-8 and TRBJ2-7, with 10 bases aligning to TRBD2. The length of the CDR3 is 16 residues. Germline assignment: CDR1 SGHVS and CDR2 FQNEAQ. V was clipped by 1 base and J by 0 bases; unmatched bases: 3. CDR3 coding DNA: TGTGCCAGCAGCTTAGGAACTAGCGGGGTCTCCTACGAGCAGTACTTC. Translated: CASSLGTSGVSYEQYF. Full variable domain (missing parts from reference TRBV7-8 and TRBJ2-7): GAGVSQSPRYKVAKRGQDVALRCDPISGHVSLFWYQQALGQGPEFLTYFQNEAQLDKSGLPSDRFFAERPEGSVSTLKIQRTQQEDSAVYLCASSLGTSGVSYEQYFGPGTRLTVT.

The chain recombines TRBV3-1 with TRBJ2-3; TRBD2 matches 10 bases. In germline, CDR1 is LGHDT, CDR2 YNNKEL (reference sequence). The CDR3 contains 16 residues. J lost 1 base, V lost 2 bases, and 3 bases had no gene match. CDR3 residues: CASSQSGLAGTDTQYF. The CDR3 DNA is TGTGCCAGCAGCCAATCCGGACTAGCGGGCACAGATACGCAGTATTTT.

This clone occurred many times. The chain recombines TRBV6-5 with TRBJ2-5; D gene ambiguous. V gave up 0 bases and J gave up 1 base, with 0 bases separating them. Per the germline V gene, CDR1 is MNHEY and CDR2 is SVGAGI. The CDR3 consists of 12 residues. CDR3: CASSYSQETQYF. DNA for the CDR3: TGTGCCAGCAGTTACTCCCAAGAGACCCAGTACTTC.

This clone was detected only a few times. The chain uses TRBV6-2 or TRBV6-3 and TRBJ1-2; no definite D call. The CDR3 totals 14 residues. V lost 2 bases and J lost 2, with 9 bases in between. Germline V gene sequence: CDR1 MNHEY, CDR2 SVGEGT. CDR3 region: CASSYAWLNYGYTF. In DNA, the CDR3 is TGTGCCAGCAGTTACGCTTGGCTAAACTATGGCTACACCTTC.

J is TRBJ2-1 and V is TRBV20-1; 8 bases are shared with TRBD2. The junction had 10 bases not matched to a gene; V was cut back by 5 bases and J by 4 bases. The CDR3 contains 15 residues. Germline CDR1 DFQATT, CDR2 SNEGSKA (reference sequence). The CDR3 bases are TGCAGTGCTTGGGAGGGACTAGGTACTTACAATGAGCAGTTCTTC. Amino acid sequence: CSAWEGLGTYNEQFF.

This clone was detected a few times. The chain recombines TRBV6-1 with TRBJ1-5; D perhaps matches TRBD1 (5 bases). Germline V gene sequence: CDR1 MNHNS, CDR2 SASEGT. The CDR3 runs to 15 residues. Trimming left V 3 bases short and J 1 base short, with 10 bases between. This chain's CDR3 is CASSDVGRSNQPQHF. DNA of the CDR3: TGTGCCAGCAGTGACGTGGGACGGAGCAATCAGCCCCAGCATTTT.

By share, this clone counts as medium-sized. J is TRBJ2-7 and V is TRBV5-5; 14 nucleotides agree with TRBD2. This CDR3 contains 18 residues. V was clipped by 3 bases and J by 6 bases; unmatched bases: 14. CDR1 and CDR2 (germline): SGHKS, YYEKEE (reference sequence). DNA of the CDR3: TGTGCCAGCAGCTCACTCCCCGGGACTAGCGGGAGTCTGAGCGAGCAGTACTTC. It codes for CASSSLPGTSGSLSEQYF. The full variable domain, rest sourced from reference TRBV5-5 and TRBJ2-7, is DAGVTQSPTHLIKTRGQQVTLRCSPISGHKSVSWYQQVLGQGPQFIFQYYEKEERGRGNFPDRFSARQFPNYSSELNVNALLLGDSALYLCASSSLPGTSGSLSEQYFGPGTRLTVT.

The chain uses TRBV5-1 and TRBJ2-2; D unclear. Germline loops: CDR1 SGHRS, CDR2 YFSETQ. The length of the CDR3 is 13 residues. Trimming shortened V by 3 bases and J by 4 bases, and 7 bases separated the two germline ends. DNA of the CDR3: TGCGCCAGCAGCTCACACTTCACCGGGGAGCTGTTTTTT. Translated, it gives CASSSHFTGELFF.

In its sample, this clone was seen a few times. In DNA form, the CDR3 reads TGTGCCAGCAGTTTAACCCCCGAAGATGGCTACACCTTC. Its translation is CASSLTPEDGYTF. V gene TRBV6-1 combines with J gene TRBJ1-2; D not resolved. From germline, CDR1 is MNHNS and CDR2 SASEGT. The CDR3 contains 13 residues. Deletions cut 5 bases from V and 6 bases from J, with 13 bases between.

V usage is TRBV28 and J usage is TRBJ2-7, with TRBD2 matching over 7 bases. This CDR3 comprises 15 residues. Germline V gene data show CDR1 as MDHEN and CDR2 as SYDVKM. J lost 0 bases, V lost 6 bases, and 8 bases had no gene match. CDR3 bases: TGTGCCAGCAGGGGGGGGACTGAGAGCTCCTACGAGCAGTACTTC. Amino acids: CASRGGTESSYEQYF.

By sample fraction, this clone is medium-sized. The rearrangement uses TRBV5-5 and TRBJ2-5, with 12 bases fitting TRBD2. Trimming removed 4 bases from V and 5 bases from J; junction bases left unmatched: 9. CDR1 is SGHKS, CDR2 YYEKEE, per germline (reference sequence). The CDR3 length is 16 residues. In DNA form, the CDR3 reads TGTGCCAGCAGCCGAACACTAGCGGGAGGACATGAGACCCAGTACTTC. Its protein product is CASSRTLAGGHETQYF.

J is TRBJ1-2 and V is TRBV4-1; 8 bases match TRBD1. Trimming cost V 0 bases and J 6 bases; bases outside gene matches: 3. Germline V gene lookup returns CDR1 MGHRA and CDR2 YSYEKL. The CDR3 sequence is 14 residues long. CDR3 region: CASSQDRGRDGYTF. The CDR3 DNA is TGCGCCAGCAGCCAAGACAGGGGGCGGGATGGCTACACCTTC.

This sequence joins TRBV30 and TRBJ1-4; D perhaps matches TRBD1 (6 bases). Trimming shortened V by 8 bases and J by 7 bases, and 17 bases separated the two germline ends. CDR3 size: 13 residues. The germline V gene encodes CDR1 GTSNPN and CDR2 SVGIG (reference sequence). The CDR3 DNA reads TGTGCCGGACAAACAGGGCAGGTTGAAAAACTGTTTTTT. Protein product: CAGQTGQVEKLFF.

CDR3 amino acids: CASSLEGGSPLHF. In nucleotides, the CDR3 is TGTGCCAGCAGTTTAGAAGGTGGTTCACCCCTCCACTTT. The V and J genes are TRBV27 and TRBJ1-6, with no clear D. There are 13 residues in the CDR3. Looked up from germline, CDR1 is MNHEY and CDR2 is SMNVEV (reference sequence). V lost 2 bases to trimming and J lost 9 bases, with 8 bases between them.

This clone occurred a few times. This chain links TRBV28 with TRBJ2-7; the match to TRBD2 covers 9 bases. Losses at the gene ends were 3 bases for V and 6 bases for J; bases not matched to a gene: 6. CDR3 size: 14 residues. CDR1 is MDHEN and CDR2 is SYDVKM in the germline V gene. The CDR3: CASSFSGRGGEQYF. CDR3 coding DNA: TGTGCCAGCAGTTTTAGCGGGAGAGGGGGCGAGCAGTACTTC.

The rearrangement joins TRBV13 to TRBJ1-2; the match to TRBD1 covers 11 bases. Trimming at V came to 4 bases and at J to 4 bases, leaving 2 bases not matched to a gene. Germline loops: CDR1 PRHDT, CDR2 FYEKMQ (reference sequence). This CDR3 comprises 14 residues. The CDR3 is CASSSGTGGYGYTF. The DNA for the CDR3 is TGTGCCAGCAGCTCCGGGACAGGGGGCTATGGCTACACCTTC.

This clone was counted once. V gene TRBV20-1 combines with J gene TRBJ2-3; TRBD2 is a possible D gene (5 bases). Trimming removed 6 bases from V and 1 base from J, with 14 bases in between. CDR3 length: 14 residues. Germline CDR1 reads DFQATT; CDR2 reads SNEGSKA (reference sequence). CDR3 sequence: CSATRTDRTDTQYF. CDR3 nucleotides: TGCAGTGCCACCCGGACTGATCGCACAGATACGCAGTATTTT.

V is TRBV11-2 and J is TRBJ1-1; D gene ambiguous. The V gene's germline CDR1 is SGHAT and CDR2 FQNNGV. The CDR3 covers 13 residues. V lost 3 bases and J lost 2, with 7 bases in between. Written as DNA, the CDR3 is TGTGCCAGCAGCTTGGGGAGAAACACTGAAGCTTTCTTT. Amino acids: CASSLGRNTEAFF.

CDR3 nucleotides: TGTGCCAGCAGGTTGGACAGGCCGGCGGACTACGAGCAGTACTTC. Translation gives CASRLDRPADYEQYF. This rearrangement joins TRBV7-2 to TRBJ2-7, with 7 bases that match TRBD1. V lost 6 bases, J lost 3 bases, and 11 bases stayed unmatched. Per germline, CDR1 SGHTA and CDR2 FQGNSA. This CDR3 is 15 amino acids long.

This chain joins TRBV30 and TRBJ2-7, with D unresolved. Trimming stripped 0 bases from V and 6 bases from J, with 9 bases between. This CDR3 has 12 amino acids. Germline-derived CDR1 and CDR2 are GTSNPN and SVGIG (reference sequence). The CDR3 DNA is TGTGCCTGGAGTGTATCCCCCTCCGAGCAGTACTTC. As protein: CAWSVSPSEQYF.

CDR3: CASRGTGTGELFF. The CDR3 DNA reads TGTGCCAGCAGGGGGACAGGGACCGGGGAGCTGTTTTTT. The chain combines TRBV6-2 or TRBV6-3 with TRBJ2-2, with 9 nucleotides matching TRBD1. Germline V gene lookup returns CDR1 MNHEY and CDR2 SVGEGT. This CDR3 has 13 amino acids. V shed 6 bases and J 5 bases; nucleotides not matched to a gene: 1.

This clone was counted between two and nine times. The chain is built from TRBV5-1 and TRBJ2-5, with TRBD2 identical over 13 bases. Germline CDR1 is SGHRS and CDR2 is YFSETQ. V gave up 4 bases and J gave up 2 bases; unmatched junction bases: 5. This CDR3 contains 16 residues. The CDR3 DNA sequence: TGCGCCAGCAGCCCCGGGACTAGCGGGGTTCAAGAGACCCAGTACTTC. It is translated as CASSPGTSGVQETQYF.

This clone was detected only a few times. V and J are TRBV6-1 and TRBJ2-1; no definite D call. The CDR3 is 12 residues long. Germline V lookup: CDR1 MNHNS, CDR2 SASEGT. Deletions cut 3 bases from V and 1 base from J, with 1 base between. This chain's CDR3 is CASSDSYNEQFF. For the CDR3, the DNA is TGTGCCAGCAGTGATTCCTACAATGAGCAGTTCTTC.